Listed below are T cell receptor beta chains from one sample, sequenced in a study of T-cell reconstitution after alpha-beta-depleted transplantation in children. Each CDR3 protein is one row after TCRdb ran MiXCR on the PCR reads. The data contain about 440,000 distinct CDR3 sequences, about 45% of them singletons. The material sequenced was PBMCs, taken before TCRalphabeta/CD19-depleted stem cell transplant. Receptors were obtained from a girl aged 2 to 9 with aplastic anemia, due to receive a stem cell transplant. CDR3s include the opening cysteine and the closing phenylalanine or tryptophan. The D gene is left open where the match is weak. A clone size is listed for some rows: how often the clone was seen (once, few, many), or a class if it is expanded.

v_call: TRBV20-1
j_call: TRBJ2-1
d_call: TRBD2
clone_size: .
cdr3_aa: CSARRPGLAAEQFF
cdr3_nt: TGCAGTGCTAGGAGACCGGGACTAGCAGCCGAGCAGTTCTTC

v_call: TRBV20-1
j_call: TRBJ1-1
d_call: .
clone_size: .
cdr3_aa: CSARVRDTEAFF
cdr3_nt: TGCAGTGCTAGAGTCCGGGACACTGAAGCTTTCTTT

v_call: TRBV3-1
j_call: TRBJ2-7
d_call: .
clone_size: many
cdr3_aa: CASSQKGGPGYHEQYF
cdr3_nt: TGTGCCAGCAGCCAAAAGGGGGGTCCAGGGTATCACGAGCAGTACTTC

v_call: TRBV5-1
j_call: TRBJ2-3
d_call: TRBD1
clone_size: .
cdr3_aa: CASLLQGSTDTQYF
cdr3_nt: TGCGCCAGCCTTTTACAGGGGAGCACAGATACGCAGTATTTT

v_call: TRBV20-1
j_call: TRBJ2-1
d_call: TRBD1
clone_size: .
cdr3_aa: CSAHSGTGGLGEQFF
cdr3_nt: TGCAGTGCTCATTCCGGGACAGGAGGTCTGGGTGAGCAGTTCTTC

v_call: TRBV6-5
j_call: TRBJ2-3
d_call: TRBD2
clone_size: few
cdr3_aa: CASSYSVTGGTDTQYF
cdr3_nt: TGTGCCAGCAGTTACTCAGTGACGGGAGGAACAGATACGCAGTATTTT

v_call: TRBV5-1
j_call: TRBJ2-1
d_call: TRBD2
clone_size: .
cdr3_aa: CASCLGFVGLAGINEQFF
cdr3_nt: TGCGCCAGCTGCTTGGGATTTGTGGGGCTAGCGGGAATAAATGAGCAGTTCTTC

v_call: TRBV7-9
j_call: TRBJ2-3
d_call: .
clone_size: many
cdr3_aa: CASSLEQDTQYF
cdr3_nt: TGTGCCAGCAGCCTAGAGCAGGATACGCAGTATTTT

v_call: TRBV10-3
j_call: TRBJ2-5
d_call: TRBD1
clone_size: once
cdr3_aa: CAISESLEKDRGRETQYF
cdr3_nt: TGTGCCATCAGTGAGTCGTTAGAGAAGGACAGGGGACGAGAGACCCAGTACTTC

v_call: TRBV20-1
j_call: TRBJ1-2
d_call: .
clone_size: .
cdr3_aa: CSAWGRVFYGYTF
cdr3_nt: TGCAGTGCCTGGGGACGCGTTTTCTATGGCTACACCTTC

v_call: TRBV3-1
j_call: TRBJ1-5
d_call: .
clone_size: .
cdr3_aa: CASSSGTGIVLYSNQPQHF
cdr3_nt: TGTGCCAGCAGCTCCGGAACAGGGATCGTTCTCTATAGCAATCAGCCCCAGCATTTT

v_call: TRBV20-1
j_call: TRBJ2-5
d_call: TRBD1
clone_size: .
cdr3_aa: CSAAGTVETQYF
cdr3_nt: TGCAGTGCTGCCGGGACAGTAGAGACCCAGTACTTC

v_call: TRBV7-2
j_call: TRBJ2-7
d_call: .
clone_size: .
cdr3_aa: CASSLQSTEQYF
cdr3_nt: TGTGCCAGCAGCTTACAGAGCACCGAGCAGTACTTC

v_call: TRBV20-1
j_call: TRBJ2-1
d_call: .
clone_size: .
cdr3_aa: CSARSRDSPGNNEQFF
cdr3_nt: TGCAGTGCTAGATCCCGGGACTCCCCGGGGAACAATGAGCAGTTCTTC

v_call: TRBV6-5
j_call: TRBJ2-1
d_call: .
clone_size: .
cdr3_aa: CASSYRAYSYNEQFF
cdr3_nt: TGTGCCAGCAGTTACAGGGCATACTCCTACAATGAGCAGTTCTTC

v_call: TRBV14
j_call: TRBJ1-4
d_call: .
clone_size: .
cdr3_aa: CASNRAGDEKLFF
cdr3_nt: TGTGCCAGCAACCGGGCAGGAGATGAAAAACTGTTTTTT

v_call: TRBV23-1
j_call: TRBJ2-3
d_call: TRBD2
clone_size: .
cdr3_aa: CASSQSDQRGRATQYF
cdr3_nt: TGCGCCAGCAGTCAATCGGACCAGCGGGGGCGGGCTACGCAGTATTTT

v_call: TRBV5-4
j_call: TRBJ2-2
d_call: TRBD2
clone_size: few
cdr3_aa: CASSFLAGADTGELFF
cdr3_nt: TGTGCCAGCAGCTTTCTAGCGGGAGCGGACACCGGGGAGCTGTTTTTT

v_call: TRBV6-7
j_call: TRBJ2-1
d_call: TRBD2
clone_size: .
cdr3_aa: CASSYSRLAEAHEQFF
cdr3_nt: TGTGCCAGCAGTTACTCTAGACTAGCGGAGGCCCATGAGCAGTTCTTC

v_call: TRBV20-1
j_call: TRBJ2-5
d_call: TRBD2
clone_size: .
cdr3_aa: CSARDLRTSGAQYF
cdr3_nt: TGCAGTGCTAGAGATCTTAGGACTAGCGGGGCCCAGTACTTC

v_call: TRBV27
j_call: TRBJ2-7
d_call: TRBD1
clone_size: .
cdr3_aa: CARNTGTEIYEQYF
cdr3_nt: TGTGCCAGGAACACCGGGACAGAGATCTACGAGCAGTACTTC

v_call: TRBV7-9
j_call: TRBJ1-1
d_call: .
clone_size: once
cdr3_aa: CASLDTGAEAFF
cdr3_nt: TGTGCCAGCCTCGACACGGGTGCTGAAGCTTTCTTT

v_call: TRBV28
j_call: TRBJ2-1
d_call: TRBD2
clone_size: .
cdr3_aa: CASSRRREVDNEQFF
cdr3_nt: TGTGCCAGCAGTCGAAGGCGGGAGGTAGACAATGAGCAGTTCTTC

v_call: TRBV6-1
j_call: TRBJ2-2
d_call: .
clone_size: .
cdr3_aa: CASSIGRGDGELFF
cdr3_nt: TGTGCCAGCAGTATAGGCAGGGGGGACGGGGAGCTGTTTTTT

v_call: TRBV5-6
j_call: TRBJ2-1
d_call: .
clone_size: .
cdr3_aa: CASSFGVGYNEQFF
cdr3_nt: TGTGCCAGCAGCTTCGGGGTAGGGTACAATGAGCAGTTCTTC

v_call: TRBV20-1
j_call: TRBJ2-2
d_call: TRBD2
clone_size: few
cdr3_aa: CSAPGTSDHGELFF
cdr3_nt: TGCAGTGCGCCCGGGACTAGCGACCACGGGGAGCTGTTTTTT

v_call: TRBV7-3
j_call: TRBJ2-1
d_call: TRBD2
clone_size: once
cdr3_aa: CASSLGTSGLNEQFF
cdr3_nt: TGTGCCAGCAGCTTAGGGACTAGCGGACTCAATGAGCAGTTCTTC

v_call: TRBV27
j_call: TRBJ2-3
d_call: TRBD1
clone_size: .
cdr3_aa: CASSYGTGGEFDTQYF
cdr3_nt: TGTGCCAGCAGTTACGGGACAGGGGGCGAATTTGATACGCAGTATTTT

v_call: TRBV20-1
j_call: TRBJ2-7
d_call: TRBD2
clone_size: .
cdr3_aa: CSAREAGVPYEQYF
cdr3_nt: TGCAGTGCTAGAGAAGCGGGAGTCCCCTACGAGCAGTACTTC

v_call: TRBV20-1
j_call: TRBJ2-3
d_call: TRBD2
clone_size: many
cdr3_aa: CSAPTSGLTDTQYF
cdr3_nt: TGCAGTGCCCCGACTAGCGGTTTAACAGATACGCAGTATTTT

v_call: TRBV27
j_call: TRBJ2-7
d_call: TRBD1
clone_size: .
cdr3_aa: CASSLGQGAYEQHF
cdr3_nt: TGTGCCAGCAGTCTCGGACAGGGGGCCTACGAGCAGCACTTC

v_call: TRBV29-1
j_call: TRBJ2-5
d_call: TRBD2
clone_size: .
cdr3_aa: CSVLPSGDLLETQYF
cdr3_nt: TGCAGCGTTCTGCCTAGCGGGGATTTGTTGGAGACCCAGTACTTC

v_call: TRBV6-5
j_call: TRBJ1-4
d_call: .
clone_size: .
cdr3_aa: CASSSLGTWEKLFF
cdr3_nt: TGTGCCAGCAGTTCCCTCGGGACGTGGGAAAAACTGTTTTTT